This record looks at one T cell receptor (beta chain) sequence and its context. This sample is drawn from a study of blood T cells in healthy people across ages. The V end lost 1 base, the J end lost 3 bases, and 11 bases lay between the germline ends. The germline V gene has CDR1 SGHRS and CDR2 YFSETQ. This CDR3 comprises 14 residues. A sample-barcoded 5' primer and a J-beta primer mix were used in a second PCR of about 6 to 12 cycles. A single record per CDR3 protein comes from TCRdb applying MiXCR to the 5' RACE reads. The table includes around 800,000 distinct CDR3 sequences, under 55% detected once.

The rearrangement uses TRBV5-1 and TRBJ2-7; D is uncertain. Input material: blood. The source of this sequence is a man aged 55 to 70 in good health. CDR3: CASSLRDDNYEQYF. The CDR3 region has the DNA TGCGCCAGCAGCTTGAGGGATGATAACTACGAGCAGTACTTC.